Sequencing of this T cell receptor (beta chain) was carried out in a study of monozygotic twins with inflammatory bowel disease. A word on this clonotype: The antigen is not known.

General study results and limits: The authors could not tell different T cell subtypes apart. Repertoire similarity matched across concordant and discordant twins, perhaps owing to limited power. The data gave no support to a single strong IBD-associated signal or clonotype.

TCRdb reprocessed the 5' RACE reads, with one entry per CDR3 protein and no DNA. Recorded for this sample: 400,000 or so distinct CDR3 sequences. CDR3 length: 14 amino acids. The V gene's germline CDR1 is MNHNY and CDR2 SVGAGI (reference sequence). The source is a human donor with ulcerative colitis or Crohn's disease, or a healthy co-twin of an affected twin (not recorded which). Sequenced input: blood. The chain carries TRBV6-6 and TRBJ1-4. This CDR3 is CASSYYGEHEKLFF.